The clone carrying this T cell receptor beta chain was detected only once. Sequencing was limited to surgery cases with top T cell transcript signatures in brain tissue. Here immunoSEQ multiplex PCR was the method, and the copy in TCRdb shows in-frame clones only, minus some. Here the sample spans some 80,000 clones, approximately 90% being singletons. The sample is drawn from a study of brain T cells in children with intractable seizures. The V end was cut by 6 bases, the J end by 6 bases, with 18 bases between. This CDR3 is 14 amino acids long. Germline CDR1 and CDR2: SGHAT and FQNNGV. The sequence derives from a girl aged 2-10 years with Rasmussen encephalitis and intractable seizures. This material consisted of peripheral blood, taken at surgery. This chain joins TRBV11-2 and TRBJ2-7; no definite D call. The CDR3 is CASSRQQALGEQYF. DNA for the CDR3: TGTGCCAGCAGTCGGCAGCAAGCGTTGGGCGAGCAGTACTTC. Together with reference TRBV11-2 and TRBJ2-7, the CDR3 gives the full variable domain: EAGVAQSPRYKIIEKRQSVAFWCNPISGHATLYWYQQILGQGPKLLIQFQNNGVVDDSQLPKDRFSAERLKGVDSTLKIQPAKLEDSAVYLCASSRQQALGEQYFGPGTRLTVT.